This passage covers 19 T cell receptor beta chains from one sample sequenced in a study of early T cells in non-severe SARS-CoV-2 infection. TCRdb processed the 5' RACE reads anew with MiXCR; each CDR3 protein has one entry. The sample yields about 71,000 distinct CDR3 sequences, roughly 12% seen once. Material: whole blood, obtained at baseline. The receptors here all came from an adult who was a healthcare worker with PCR-confirmed SARS-CoV-2 infection or an uninfected control (not recorded which).

This clonotype has only a few counts. The rearrangement joins TRBV13 to TRBJ2-7; D possibly corresponds to TRBD1 (6 bases). CDR3 length: 15 amino acids. Germline V gives CDR1 PRHDT, CDR2 FYEKMQ (reference sequence). V lost 5 bases and J lost 0, with 14 bases in between. The CDR3 protein is CASSLRTESSYEQYF. In DNA form, the CDR3 reads TGTGCCAGCAGCCTCCGGACAGAGAGCTCCTACGAGCAGTACTTC.

This clonotype was observed a few times. The chain has TRBV29-1 and TRBJ2-7; perhaps TRBD2 as D (7 bases). Germline V lookup: CDR1 SQVTM, CDR2 ANQGSEA. The CDR3 runs 13 residues. V was cut by 3 bases and J by 0 bases, with 9 bases left in between. The CDR3, as DNA: TGCAGCGTTGAGGGGGGGCACTCCTACGAGCAGTACTTC. Amino acids: CSVEGGHSYEQYF.

This clonotype has a handful of counts. This chain connects TRBV27 to TRBJ2-3; the D gene is possibly TRBD1 (6 bases). Germline V lookup: CDR1 MNHEY, CDR2 SMNVEV (reference sequence). The CDR3 sequence is 14 residues long. Trimming removed 7 bases at V and 4 bases at J, with 15 bases between. The CDR3 reads CASNKQGTSDTQYF. Here the CDR3 DNA reads TGTGCCAGCAACAAGCAGGGGACATCAGATACGCAGTATTTT.

This clonotype has only a few counts. The chain employs TRBV6-2 or TRBV6-3 and TRBJ1-1; D is perhaps TRBD1 (6 bases). V was trimmed by 3 bases and J by 4 bases, leaving 12 bases between them. The CDR3 is 14 amino acids. Germline assignment: CDR1 MNHEY and CDR2 SVGEGT. The CDR3 DNA sequence: TGTGCCAGCAGTTATCTGGGGGGGGCCACTGAAGCTTTCTTT. Translating gives CASSYLGGATEAFF.

This clonotype was counted between two and nine times. The chain uses TRBV27 and TRBJ2-1; weak D call: TRBD1 (5 bases). The germline gives CDR1 MNHEY, CDR2 SMNVEV (reference sequence). V was clipped by 5 bases and J by 1 base, with 15 bases between them. The CDR3 has 16 residues. CDR3 in amino acids: CASSADRIPSYNEQFF. Written as DNA, the CDR3 is TGTGCCAGCAGTGCCGACAGAATACCTTCCTACAATGAGCAGTTCTTC.

This clonotype was seen ten or more times. The chain couples TRBV29-1 to TRBJ1-1; the D is unclear. There are 12 residues in the CDR3. From germline, CDR1 is SQVTM and CDR2 ANQGSEA. V was cut by 2 bases and J by 4 bases, with 8 bases left in between. The DNA of the CDR3 is TGCAGCGTTGAAAGGGAATTCACTGAAGCTTTCTTT. Translated, it gives CSVEREFTEAFF. The full variable domain, completed using reference TRBV29-1 and TRBJ1-1, is SAVISQKPSRDICQRGTSLTIQCQVDSQVTMMFWYRQQPGQSLTLIATANQGSEATYESGFVIDKFPISRPNLTFSTLTVSNMSPEDSSIYLCSVEREFTEAFFGQGTRLTVV.

The V and J genes are TRBV30 and TRBJ1-1, with D possibly TRBD1 on 5 matching bases. Trimming left V 0 bases short and J 0 bases short, with 11 bases between. This CDR3 spans 15 amino acids. The germline V gene has CDR1 GTSNPN and CDR2 SVGIG (reference sequence). Written as DNA, the CDR3 is TGTGCCTGGAGTGTACCCAGACAGCTGAACACTGAAGCTTTCTTT. Translation: CAWSVPRQLNTEAFF.

This clonotype has at least ten counts. The chain links TRBV27 to TRBJ2-5; 12 bases are shared with TRBD2. The CDR3 has 17 residues. In germline, CDR1 is MNHEY, CDR2 SMNVEV (reference sequence). V shed 5 bases, J shed 5 bases, and the junction held 12 bases outside the gene matches. In nucleotides, the CDR3 is TGTGCCAGCAGTCCATTGGCTAGCGGGGGGGCACGGGAGACCCAGTACTTC. Translation: CASSPLASGGARETQYF.

The chain employs TRBV5-5 and TRBJ2-3; perhaps TRBD2 as D (6 bases). The CDR3 has 13 amino acids. Germline V gene data show CDR1 as SGHKS and CDR2 as YYEKEE (reference sequence). Trimming pared 4 bases from V and 6 bases from J, leaving 12 bases between. The CDR3 spells CASSARLVDTQYF. The CDR3 DNA reads as TGTGCCAGCAGCGCCAGACTAGTGGATACGCAGTATTTT.

The chain is built from TRBV7-6 and TRBJ2-3; D call uncertain. V was clipped by 0 bases and J by 2 bases, with 9 bases between them. The V gene's germline CDR1 is SGHVS and CDR2 FNYEAQ. The CDR3 sequence is 15 residues long. CDR3 amino acids: CASSLALASTDTQYF. In nucleotides, the CDR3 is TGTGCCAGCAGCTTAGCTTTGGCCTCCACAGATACGCAGTATTTT.

The V gene is TRBV18, the J gene TRBJ1-5, with a tentative D call TRBD1 (5 bases). The ends were cut back, 2 bases at V and 4 bases at J, with 9 bases in the middle. The CDR3 sequence is 14 residues long. The germline CDR1 and CDR2 sequences are KGHSH and LQKENI. CDR3 loop: CASSPGGNNQPQHF. CDR3 DNA sequence: TGTGCCAGCTCACCAGGGGGAAATAATCAGCCCCAGCATTTT.

This CDR3 reads CASRLRALGFHEQFF. In DNA, the CDR3 is TGTGCCAGCAGGCTAAGGGCATTGGGATTCCATGAGCAGTTCTTC. V gene TRBV2 combines with J gene TRBJ2-1; D not certain. This CDR3 region has 15 residues. Trimming shortened V by 6 bases and J by 8 bases, and 20 bases separated the two germline ends. The germline CDR1 and CDR2 sequences are SNHLY and FYNNEI.

This clonotype appeared a few times. The J gene is TRBJ2-7, the V gene TRBV3-1; D not certain. The CDR3 runs to 15 residues. V lost 6 bases and J 4 bases, leaving 19 bases between the germline ends. The V gene's germline CDR1 is LGHDT and CDR2 YNNKEL (reference sequence). For the CDR3, the DNA is TGTGCCAGCAGTCGATCCGGCGGCTACCCTTACGAGCAGTACTTC. Residues: CASSRSGGYPYEQYF.

This clonotype was recorded many times. The chain uses TRBV11-2 and TRBJ2-1; TRBD1 aligns across 10 bases. V lost 4 bases and J lost 9; bases outside the gene matches: 30. The CDR3 extends over 22 amino acids. CDR1 is SGHAT and CDR2 is FQNNGV in the germline V gene. This CDR3 is CASSSSLYRDRGPNSIFTEQFF. The CDR3 DNA reads as TGTGCCAGCAGCTCGAGCTTATACCGGGACAGGGGCCCGAATTCTATCTTCACTGAGCAGTTCTTC.

At least ten counts were recorded for this clonotype. The chain is built from TRBV4-1 and TRBJ2-7, with 10 bases fitting TRBD2. The CDR3 is made up of 15 amino acids. Trimming removed 1 base from V and 1 base from J; junction bases left unmatched: 1. Looked up from germline, CDR1 is MGHRA and CDR2 is YSYEKL. CDR3 coding DNA: TGCGCCAGCAGCCAAGCACTAGCGGGGTCCTACGAGCAGTACTTC. Translating gives CASSQALAGSYEQYF.

This clonotype was recorded a few times. The DNA for the CDR3 is TGTGCCAGCAGCCAAGAATTTCAGGGGCCCTATGAAGCTTTCTTT. Encoded protein: CASSQEFQGPYEAFF. The V gene is TRBV4-2, the J gene TRBJ1-1; TRBD1 might be the D (6 bases). This CDR3 spans 15 amino acids. The germline V and J ends were trimmed by 0 bases and 7 bases, with 15 bases remaining between them. CDR1 is LGHNA, CDR2 YNFKEQ, per germline.

The rearrangement links TRBV18 to TRBJ2-1; 7 nucleotides line up with TRBD1. V lost 0 bases to trimming and J lost 3 bases; unmatched junction nucleotides: 2. There are 15 residues in the CDR3. Germline V gene data show CDR1 as KGHSH and CDR2 as LQKENI. CDR3 amino acids: CASSPPGQYYNEQFF. CDR3 nucleotides: TGTGCCAGCTCACCACCGGGACAGTACTACAATGAGCAGTTCTTC.

A few counts support this clonotype. The gene calls are TRBV20-1 and TRBJ2-3; D is uncertain. Trimming left V 6 bases short and J 6 bases short, with 10 bases between. CDR1 is DFQATT, CDR2 SNEGSKA, per germline (reference sequence). The CDR3 loop spans 11 amino acids. The CDR3 sequence: CSALYGDTQYF. In nucleotides, the CDR3 is TGCAGTGCCCTTTATGGGGATACGCAGTATTTT.

This clonotype was recorded at least ten times. The rearrangement uses TRBV7-8 and TRBJ2-2; 7 bases align to TRBD1. The V gene's germline CDR1 is SGHVS and CDR2 FQNEAQ. The CDR3 has 15 amino acids. With 5 bases clipped from V and 4 bases from J, the junction kept 7 bases outside the gene matches. The CDR3 reads CASSPQGQLTGELFF. CDR3 nucleotides: TGTGCCAGCAGCCCTCAGGGACAGCTCACCGGGGAGCTGTTTTTT.